The rows below give T cell receptor beta chains drawn from one sample of a study of blood T cell repertoires in COVID-19. Clones were sequenced by immunoSEQ multiplex PCR, and TCRdb holds only the in-frame ones, with some missing. The data show roughly 330,000 clones, around 87% seen once. The specimen sequenced was peripheral blood. The receptors were sampled from a woman aged 50 to 65 with active or convalescent COVID-19. Each CDR3 is given with its conserved first and last residue. Fields, in order: J gene, D gene, clone size, V gene, CDR3 DNA, CDR3 protein. A D gene is named only where the DNA matches it firmly. Clone size, where shown, is once, few, many, or a class for clones that have expanded.

TRBJ1-4,-,-,TRBV4-3,TGCGCCAGCAGCCAAGATTTTAACAGCCGTAATGAAAAACTGTTTTTT,CASSQDFNSRNEKLFF
TRBJ1-6,-,-,TRBV5-1,TGCGCCAGCAGCTTGGTAGGGGGATATAATTCACCCCTCCACTTT,CASSLVGGYNSPLHF
TRBJ2-1,-,-,TRBV9,TGTGCCAGCAGCGTAAGTGCTAGCCGTAGCTCCTACAATGAGCAGTTCTTC,CASSVSASRSSYNEQFF
TRBJ2-3,TRBD2,-,TRBV24-1,TGTGCCACCAGTGACCTTGGACTAGCGGGCACAGATACGCAGTATTTT,CATSDLGLAGTDTQYF
TRBJ2-7,-,-,TRBV5-1,TGCGCCAGCAGTCATGACAACTACGAGCAGTACTTC,CASSHDNYEQYF
TRBJ1-1,-,-,TRBV28,TGTGCCAGCAGTTCCTCCTTAGGGGGGGTGAACACTGAAGCTTTCTTT,CASSSSLGGVNTEAFF
TRBJ2-3,-,-,TRBV7-3,TGTGCCAGCAGCTTCCTGAGCACAGATACGCAGTATTTT,CASSFLSTDTQYF
TRBJ1-1,TRBD1,-,TRBV29-1,TGCAGCGTAGTTACAGGGGTAGTTCCTGAAGCTTTCTTT,CSVVTGVVPEAFF
TRBJ1-4,TRBD1,-,TRBV3-1/TRBV3-2,TGTGCCAGCAGCCCCCGGACAGGATCTGGAGAAAAACTGTTTTTT,CASSPRTGSGEKLFF
TRBJ1-5,TRBD1,-,TRBV7-2,TGTGCCAGCAGCCTACGGACAGGGGGCTTCGGTAATCAGCCCCAGCATTTT,CASSLRTGGFGNQPQHF
TRBJ2-7,TRBD1,-,TRBV6-1,TGTGCCAGCAGTGAAGGGGACAGGCTTTTATACGAGCAGTACTTC,CASSEGDRLLYEQYF
TRBJ1-1,-,-,TRBV28,TGTGCCAGCAGTTTGGGCATGAACACTGAAGCTTTCTTT,CASSLGMNTEAFF
TRBJ2-6,-,-,TRBV30,TGTGCCTGGAACCCCCGGCGTTCTAGTACCGGGGCCAACGTCCTGACTTTC,CAWNPRRSSTGANVLTF
TRBJ2-3,-,once,TRBV11-1,TGTGCCACCGCCGAGGGAGGCCGGGATACGCAGTATTTT,CATAEGGRDTQYF
TRBJ1-5,-,-,TRBV5-4,TGTGCCAGCAGCGCAGGCAACAATAGCAATCAGCCCCAGCATTTT,CASSAGNNSNQPQHF
TRBJ1-2,-,-,TRBV7-2,TGTGCCAGCAGCCGCCTCAACCAGAATTCCTATGGCTACACCTTC,CASSRLNQNSYGYTF
TRBJ1-4,TRBD1,-,TRBV7-9,TGTGCCAGCAGCACCCGGGACAGGGGTTATGAAAAACTGTTTTTT,CASSTRDRGYEKLFF
TRBJ2-5,-,-,TRBV6-5,TGTGCCAGCAGCCAAGCTAGCGTGGGAGAGACCCAGTACTTC,CASSQASVGETQYF
TRBJ1-3,-,once,TRBV11-2,TGTGCCAGCAGGTCGGTGGGGCTCTCTGGAAACACCATATATTTT,CASRSVGLSGNTIYF
TRBJ1-2,-,-,TRBV28,TGTGCCAGCAGGGCACAGGCCTATGGCTACACCTTC,CASRAQAYGYTF
TRBJ1-2,TRBD1,-,TRBV5-1,TGCGCCAGCAGCTCGGGACAGCAACCTAACTATGGCTACACCTTC,CASSSGQQPNYGYTF
TRBJ2-5,-,-,TRBV4-2,TGTGCCAGCAGCCAAGATTCCGACCAAGAGACCCAGTACTTC,CASSQDSDQETQYF
TRBJ1-2,-,once,TRBV12-3/TRBV12-4,TGTGCCAGCAGTGAGACGGAGCAGAGTGGCTACACCTTC,CASSETEQSGYTF
TRBJ2-3,TRBD2,-,TRBV5-1,TGCGCCAGCAGCCCAGGGACTAGCGGCACAGATACGCAGTATTTT,CASSPGTSGTDTQYF
TRBJ2-7,-,-,TRBV5-1,TGCGCCAGCAGCCGTATACCACAACCAGTCGGAGACGAGCAGTACTTC,CASSRIPQPVGDEQYF
TRBJ1-4,TRBD1,-,TRBV24-1,TGTGCCACCAGTGACCAGGGACAGGGTGAAGAAAAACTGTTTTTT,CATSDQGQGEEKLFF
TRBJ2-2,-,-,TRBV6-5,TGTGCCAGCAGTTATGGTGGGAGGAACACCGGGGAGCTGTTTTTT,CASSYGGRNTGELFF
TRBJ1-2,TRBD1,-,TRBV2,TGTGCCAGCAGGTCGGACAGGGCCCCCCCTGGCTACACCTTC,CASRSDRAPPGYTF
TRBJ1-4,-,-,TRBV3-1/TRBV3-2,TGTGCCAGCAGCCAGGCACCCCCGGGTTCCGGGAATGAAAAACTGTTTTTT,CASSQAPPGSGNEKLFF
TRBJ2-5,-,-,TRBV9,TGTGCCAGCAGCGCATCGAGCGGTTACCAAGAGACCCAGTACTTC,CASSASSGYQETQYF
TRBJ2-5,-,-,TRBV9,TGTGCCAGCAGCGTCATGGGGGGTGGTCAAGAGACCCAGTACTTC,CASSVMGGGQETQYF
TRBJ2-1,-,-,TRBV12-3/TRBV12-4,TGTGCCAGCAGTTTACGAGCTGATGGACTGGCGTTCTTC,CASSLRADGLAFF
TRBJ1-5,-,-,TRBV12-3/TRBV12-4,TGTGCCAGCACCCTCGGGGATCAGCCCCAGCATTTT,CASTLGDQPQHF
TRBJ1-4,TRBD1,-,TRBV4-1,TGCGCCAGCAGGCAGACAGGGGTGCCTAATGAAAAACTGTTTTTT,CASRQTGVPNEKLFF